This T cell receptor beta chain was documented in a study of blood T cell repertoires in COVID-19. A COVID-19 case had been met by exposed participants during the 2 weeks before study entry. Study processing details: Amplification of reference gene primers was used by the study to estimate nucleated cell counts. Only in-frame clones appear in the TCRdb table, and some are missing; sequencing was by immunoSEQ multiplex PCR. Clone size and the V and J calls come from that table; the DNA yielded D and trimming. The sample lists roughly 320,000 clones; 90% were seen once. The specimen was PBMCs or T cells enriched from blood (not recorded which). This TCR derives from a woman in her twenties or thirties who had been exposed to COVID-19.

The CDR3: CASSYESPGPGANVLTF. CDR3 bases: TGTGCCAGCAGTTACGAGTCCCCGGGTCCTGGGGCCAACGTCCTGACTTTC. The gene calls are TRBV6-2 or TRBV6-3 and TRBJ2-6; D not certain. CDR3 length equals 17 residues. Germline V gives CDR1 MNHEY, CDR2 SVGEGT. Deletions cut 2 bases from V and 2 bases from J, with 13 bases between.